The clone carrying this T cell receptor (beta chain) was seen many times. One entry per CDR3 protein results from TCRdb running MiXCR on the PCR reads. Of under 650,000 distinct CDR3 sequences in the sample, just under 20% were seen once. CDR3 size: 15 residues. Germline lookup yields CDR1 PRHDT and CDR2 FYEKMQ (reference sequence). Unmatched junction bases numbered 5, after V lost 4 bases and J lost 7 bases. This specimen comes from a study of molecular identifiers for immune sequencing clone quantification. From approximately 20,000 to 1,000,000 sorted cells, naive CD8 libraries were generated with 10%, 30% or 50% RNA.

V usage is TRBV13 and J usage is TRBJ2-3; 13 bases are shared with TRBD2. The clonotype was recovered from a human donor in good health. Some libraries in this study had Jurkat cell RNA spiked in. Source material: naive CD8+ T cells from blood, with Jurkat cell RNA spiked in. Subset defined: FACS-sorted CD8+CD4-CCR7+CD45RA+ naive T cells. The CDR3 here is CASSWGLAGLNTQYF. The CDR3 DNA reads as TGTGCCAGCAGCTGGGGACTAGCGGGACTTAATACGCAGTATTTT.